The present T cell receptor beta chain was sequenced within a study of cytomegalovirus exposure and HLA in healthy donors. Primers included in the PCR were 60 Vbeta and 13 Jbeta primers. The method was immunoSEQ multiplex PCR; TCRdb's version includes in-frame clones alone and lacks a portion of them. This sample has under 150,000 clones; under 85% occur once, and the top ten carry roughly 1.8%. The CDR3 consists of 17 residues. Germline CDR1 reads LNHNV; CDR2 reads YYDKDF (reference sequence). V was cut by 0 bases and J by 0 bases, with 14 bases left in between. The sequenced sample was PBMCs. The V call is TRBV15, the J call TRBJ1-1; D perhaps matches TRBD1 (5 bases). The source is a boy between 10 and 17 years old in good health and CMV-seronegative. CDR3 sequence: CATSRDLGVPMNTEAFF. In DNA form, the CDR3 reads TGTGCCACCAGCAGAGATTTAGGGGTCCCCATGAACACTGAAGCTTTCTTT.